This entry concerns a single T cell receptor (beta chain). This CDR3 is built from 15 residues. The germline V gene has CDR1 MNHEY and CDR2 SVGAGI. The V gene lost 5 bases and the J gene lost 6 bases, with 19 bases spanning the gap. The data are from a study of blood T cell repertoires in COVID-19. In the study overall: From T cells, B-cell-depleted T cells, or PBMCs came the material, which was cDNA or gDNA.

Original processing methods: Scientists estimated how many nucleated cells there were by amplifying reference gene primers. Some clones are missing from TCRdb's copy, which holds only in-frame ones; the method was immunoSEQ multiplex PCR. From that table come the V and J calls and clone size; the DNA was used to work out D and trimming. The profile shows around 110,000 clones, 70% to 90% of them singletons. V gene TRBV6-5 combines with J gene TRBJ1-1; D is possibly TRBD1 (5 bases). The receptor was isolated from a man aged 25 to 40 with acute or convalescent COVID-19. The specimen sequenced was peripheral blood. CDR3 in amino acids: CASSPPLTGAAEAFF. In DNA, the CDR3 is TGTGCCAGCAGTCCCCCTCTAACAGGAGCCGCTGAAGCTTTCTTT.